This TCR beta chain is drawn from a study of blood T cell repertoires in COVID-19. Study background: From the United States, Italy and Spain came samples of acute and convalescent COVID-19. The cDNA or gDNA used as material had been derived from T cells, B-cell-depleted T cells, or PBMCs.

V shed 4 bases and J shed 3 bases, with 16 bases lying between them. This CDR3 comprises 15 residues. Germline CDR1 and CDR2: SGDLS and YYNGEE. In the original workflow: For nucleated cells, counts were estimated from reference gene primer amplification. TCRdb's copy holds only in-frame clones and misses some; the assay was immunoSEQ multiplex PCR. That table is the source of V, J and clone size, and D and trimming were worked out from the DNA. Of tens of thousands of clones detected, approximately 83% appear once; the ten largest clones hold around a sixth. The sample taken for sequencing was peripheral blood. The V call is TRBV9, the J call TRBJ2-5, with D tentatively TRBD2 (6 bases). The sequence was obtained from a human donor in a cohort sampled during active COVID-19. The donor label of this sample is uncertain. CDR3 sequence: CASSIFGSGEETQYF. The CDR3 nucleotides read TGTGCCAGCAGCATATTTGGTAGCGGAGAAGAGACCCAGTACTTC. Based on the CDR3 plus reference TRBV9 and TRBJ2-5, the full variable domain is DSGVTQTPKHLITATGQRVTLRCSPRSGDLSVYWYQQSLDQGLQFLIQYYNGEERAKGNILERFSAQQFPDLHSELNLSSLELGDSALYFCASSIFGSGEETQYFGPGTRLLVL.